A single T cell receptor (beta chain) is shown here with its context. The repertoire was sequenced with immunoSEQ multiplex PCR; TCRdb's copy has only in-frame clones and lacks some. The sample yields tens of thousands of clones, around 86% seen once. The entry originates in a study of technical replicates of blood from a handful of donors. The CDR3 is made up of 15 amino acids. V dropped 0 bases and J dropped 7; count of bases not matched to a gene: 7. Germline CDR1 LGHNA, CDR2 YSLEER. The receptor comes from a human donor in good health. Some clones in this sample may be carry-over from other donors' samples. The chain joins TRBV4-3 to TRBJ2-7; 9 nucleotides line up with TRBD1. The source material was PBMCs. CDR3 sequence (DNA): TGCGCCAGCAGCCAAGATTTAAACAGGGGGCGGGAGCAGTACTTC. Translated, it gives CASSQDLNRGREQYF.